Here is one T cell receptor (beta chain) with its context. Antigen unknown. These data are taken from a study of T cell responses to AZD1222 COVID-19 vaccine. TCRdb's copy holds only in-frame clones and misses some; the assay was immunoSEQ multiplex PCR. The sample includes 90,000 to 150,000 clones, around 90% of them seen just once. Study-wide results and limits: Sampling that yielded the repertoires occurred only after the peak T cell response. Donor demographics were predominantly white British with a female majority; clonal diversity may be underestimated. Spike-wide coverage was observed for vaccine-associated CD4 TCRs, with dominant responses at 160-218 and 743-854.

This TCR was recovered from an adult in good health. The source was peripheral blood, collected on day 0 of AZD1222 vaccination.

The CDR3 reads CASSPREGSYYGYTF. For the CDR3, the DNA is TGTGCCAGCAGTCCCCGGGAGGGGAGTTACTATGGCTACACCTTC. The chain joins TRBV27 to TRBJ1-2; D is possibly TRBD1 (5 bases). CDR3 length equals 15 residues. V lost 5 bases and J 3 bases, leaving 16 bases between the germline ends. From germline, CDR1 is MNHEY and CDR2 SMNVEV (reference sequence).